Described below is a single T cell receptor (beta chain) sequence and its context. Antigen specificity is unknown. This record comes from a study of PD-1 blockade in mismatch repair-deficient tumors. Regarding time point: roughly 10-day in vitro stimulation with candidate neoantigen peptide 4. TCR sequencing covered a few patients who responded to pembrolizumab. Each of over five ELISpot-reactive candidate peptides was used for roughly nine-day stimulation. A no-peptide control culture served as baseline for clone fold changes. Study results and limitations: After pembrolizumab, tumor-resident clones rose rapidly, then generally contracted before radiologic responses.

Profiled with immunoSEQ multiplex PCR; TCRdb holds only in-frame clones, not every one. The sample shows more than 12,000 clones, less than 90% of them seen only once. The TCR comes from an adult with mismatch repair-deficient cancer. The specimen comprised cells cultured in vitro, sampled from a patient treated with pembrolizumab.

The CDR3 loop is CASSPPISGNTIYF. The CDR3 DNA sequence: TGTGCCAGCTCACCTCCTATCTCTGGAAACACCATATATTTT. This chain joins TRBV18 and TRBJ1-3, with D unresolved. CDR3 length equals 14 residues. V lost 3 bases and J 0 bases, leaving 6 bases between the germline ends. The V gene's germline CDR1 is KGHSH and CDR2 LQKENI.